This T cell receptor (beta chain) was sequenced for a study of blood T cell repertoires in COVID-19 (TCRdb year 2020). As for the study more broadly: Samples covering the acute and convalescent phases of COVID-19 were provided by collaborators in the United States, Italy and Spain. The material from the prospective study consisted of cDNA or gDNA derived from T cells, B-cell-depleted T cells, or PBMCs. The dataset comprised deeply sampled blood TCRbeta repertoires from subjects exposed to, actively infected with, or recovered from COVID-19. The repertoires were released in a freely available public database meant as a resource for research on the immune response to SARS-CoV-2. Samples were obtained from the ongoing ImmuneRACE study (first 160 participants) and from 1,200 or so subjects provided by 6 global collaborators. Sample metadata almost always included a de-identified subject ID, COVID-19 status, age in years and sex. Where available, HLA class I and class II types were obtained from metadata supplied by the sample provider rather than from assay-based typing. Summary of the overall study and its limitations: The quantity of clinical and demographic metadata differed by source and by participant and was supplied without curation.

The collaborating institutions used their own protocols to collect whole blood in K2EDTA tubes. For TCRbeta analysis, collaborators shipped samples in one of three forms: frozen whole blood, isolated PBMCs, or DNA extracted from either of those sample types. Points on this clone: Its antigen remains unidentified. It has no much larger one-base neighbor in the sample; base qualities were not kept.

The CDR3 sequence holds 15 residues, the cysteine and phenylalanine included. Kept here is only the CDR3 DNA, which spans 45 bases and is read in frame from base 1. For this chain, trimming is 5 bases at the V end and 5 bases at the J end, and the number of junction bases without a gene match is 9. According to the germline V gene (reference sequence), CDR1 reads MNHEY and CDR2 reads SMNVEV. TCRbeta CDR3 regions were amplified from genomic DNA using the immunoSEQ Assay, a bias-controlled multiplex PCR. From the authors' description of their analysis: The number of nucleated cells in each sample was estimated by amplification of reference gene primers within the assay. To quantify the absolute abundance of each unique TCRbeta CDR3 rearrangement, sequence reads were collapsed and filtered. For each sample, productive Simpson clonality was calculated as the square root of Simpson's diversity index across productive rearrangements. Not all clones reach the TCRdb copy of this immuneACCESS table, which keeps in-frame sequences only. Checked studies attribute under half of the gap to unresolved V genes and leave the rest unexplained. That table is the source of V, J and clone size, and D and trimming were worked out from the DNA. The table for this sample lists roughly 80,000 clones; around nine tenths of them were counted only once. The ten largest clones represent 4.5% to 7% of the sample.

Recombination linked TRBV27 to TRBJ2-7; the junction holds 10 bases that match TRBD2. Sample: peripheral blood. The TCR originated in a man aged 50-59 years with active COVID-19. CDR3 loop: CASSQSAGGLDEQYF. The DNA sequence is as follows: TGTGCCAGCAGTCAATCAGCGGGAGGGCTTGACGAGCAGTACTTC.